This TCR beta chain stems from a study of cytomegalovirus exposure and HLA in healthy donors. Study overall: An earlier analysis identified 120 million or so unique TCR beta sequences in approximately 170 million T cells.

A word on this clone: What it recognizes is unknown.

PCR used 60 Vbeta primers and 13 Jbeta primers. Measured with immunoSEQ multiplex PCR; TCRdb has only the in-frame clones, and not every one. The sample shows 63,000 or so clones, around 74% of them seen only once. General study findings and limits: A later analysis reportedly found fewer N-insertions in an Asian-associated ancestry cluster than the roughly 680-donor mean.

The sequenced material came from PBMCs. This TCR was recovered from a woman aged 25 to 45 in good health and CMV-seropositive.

CDR3 bases: TGTGCCAGCAGTGTAACCACGGGTGGCACCGGGGAGCTGTTTTTT. Its protein is CASSVTTGGTGELFF. This chain uses TRBV25-1 with TRBJ2-2; D gene unclear. Trimming cost V 4 bases and J 4 bases, with 13 bases left between them. CDR1 is MGHDK, CDR2 SYGVNS, per germline. The CDR3 is made up of 15 amino acids.